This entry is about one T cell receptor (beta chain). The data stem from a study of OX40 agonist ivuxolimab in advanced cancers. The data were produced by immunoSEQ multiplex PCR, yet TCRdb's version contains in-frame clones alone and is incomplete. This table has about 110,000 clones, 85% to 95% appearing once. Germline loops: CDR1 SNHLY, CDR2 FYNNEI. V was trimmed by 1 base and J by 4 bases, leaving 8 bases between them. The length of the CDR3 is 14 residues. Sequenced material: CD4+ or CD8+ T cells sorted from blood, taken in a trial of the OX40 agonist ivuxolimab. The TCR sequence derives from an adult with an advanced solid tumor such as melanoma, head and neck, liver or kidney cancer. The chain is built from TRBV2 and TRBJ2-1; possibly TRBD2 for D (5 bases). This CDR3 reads CASSEGSGYNEQFF. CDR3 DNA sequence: TGTGCCAGCAGTGAAGGGTCGGGATACAATGAGCAGTTCTTC.